Here is one T cell receptor beta chain with its context. Its target is not known. V lost 4 bases and J lost 2; bases outside the gene matches: 15. CDR1 and CDR2 (germline): SGHRS, YFSETQ. This CDR3 comprises 17 residues. The data were obtained in a study of CD8+CD57+ T cells in acquired aplastic anemia. Overall study: DNA from sorted CD4+ and CD8+ cells averaged roughly 3.2 ug.

The study, taken as a whole, reports: A set of 25 to 35 CD8+ CDR3 sequences was shared between patients and controls, and these sequences appeared highly expressed in patients.

All patients picked for sequencing had shown, by flow cytometry, an expansion of CD8+CD57+ cells. The cohort consisted entirely of patients having severe acquired aplastic anemia. Among the patients, none had received any therapy at the time of blood sampling. Researchers used genomic DNA as the template to profile TCR beta VDJ and CDR3. TCRdb called the reads again in MiXCR, with one record for every CDR3 protein. The sample comprises 250,000 to 350,000 distinct CDR3 sequences, about three fifths of which are singletons, and 1% to 1.5% rests with the top ten. The chain has TRBV5-1 and TRBJ2-7; 7 bases align to TRBD1. The sequence was collected from a human donor with aplastic anemia. Sequencing input: sorted CD4+, CD8+, or CD8+CD57+ T cells (not recorded which) from PBMCs. CDR3 protein: CASSPTALRDRAYEQYF. The DNA of the CDR3 is TGCGCCAGCAGCCCCACCGCACTGAGAGACAGGGCCTACGAGCAGTACTTC.